The entry below describes one T cell receptor (beta chain). Its antigen has not been determined. The sample holds no much larger clone one base away, and base qualities are not on file. The data were taken from a study of T cell responses to AZD1222 COVID-19 vaccine (dated by TCRdb to the early 2020s). About the study as a whole: A total of over 230 trial participants underwent TCR sequencing, of whom 200 to 220 had received two doses of AZD1222 and approximately 26 had received two doses of the MenACWY control vaccine. Trial participants were enrolled by age into 18-55, 56-69 and 70-plus year subgroups, with about 150, 28 and 57 TCR-sequenced participants respectively. General study outcomes and caveats: After two AZD1222 doses, both the breadth and the depth of spike-specific TCRs were significantly higher than at day 0 and than in MenACWY recipients. Most participants were white British and females outnumbered males, and the authors suggested that clonal diversity may have been underestimated. Vaccine-associated CD4 TCRs spanned the whole spike protein, with dominant responses in regions 160-218 and 743-854. Epitopes outside the regions mutated in the B.1.351 and B.1.1.7 variants were reportedly recognized by nearly half of the unique spike-specific TCRs. Because no samples from the day 14 peak response were available, repertoires could be characterized only after the peak T cell response. In the small 56-69-year group, the increase in depth fell short of significance, most likely because of low power. Conclusions about previously exposed vaccinees were limited because only a handful of AZD1222 recipients were SARS-CoV-2 seropositive at baseline.

From the germline V gene (reference sequence), CDR1 is LNHDA and CDR2 is SQIVND. The CDR3 runs 17 residues from the cysteine to the phenylalanine. The retained sequence is limited to the CDR3, 51 bases, with the frame set at the first base. V drops 5 bases and J drops 8 bases, leaving 25 bases in between. The CDR3 regions of human TCRbeta chains were analyzed by immunosequencing. In the paper's pipeline: TCRs in the repertoires were matched against a reference library of SARS-CoV-2-specific TCRs that had been generated with the MIRA antigen-specificity platform. Breadth was defined as the fraction of unique TCRs that were SARS-CoV-2-associated. Depth was defined as the fraction of total T cells that were SARS-CoV-2-associated. Using the MIRA data, each spike-specific TCR was assigned both to the spike region to which the TCR was reactive and to a CD4 or CD8 class. Log10-transformed breadth and depth values were compared by one-way ANOVA with Sidak's multiple comparisons tests. TCRdb re-hosts the immuneACCESS table, in-frame sequences only. Its copies lack some clones; in the studies checked, an unresolved V gene accounts for under half of them, and the cause for the rest is not known. That table is the source of V, J and clone size, and D and trimming were worked out from the DNA. The sample includes 120,000 to 150,000 clones, with roughly 90% observed a single time. The ten largest clones add up to 1.5% to 2% of the sample.

The time point tag for this specimen amounts to: about 28 days (+/-7) after the second vaccine dose. AZD1222 recipients given second doses at about 4 weeks or at about 12 weeks were pooled, since spike-specific TCR depth and breadth were not found to differ between the two schedules. Vaccinee samples were obtained from the UK trials COV001 and COV002, which included a single-blind randomized controlled phase 2/3 trial of AZD1222 (ChAdOx1 nCoV-19) in healthy adults. For TCRbeta chain sequencing, PBMC samples from trial participants were taken at day 0 and at day 28 after the second dose. Here the chain combines TRBV19 and TRBJ2-1; tentative D gene TRBD1, with 6 bases matching. This receptor was identified in an adult who received the AZD1222 COVID-19 vaccine. Sequencing used peripheral blood, obtained 28 days after the second AZD1222 dose. The DNA reads TGTGCCAGTAGTGCCCCTCGGCAGGGGCCTAAAGGGCATGAGCAGTTCTTC. The encoded protein is CASSAPRQGPKGHEQFF.